These 13 T cell receptor beta chains were all obtained from the same sample, sequenced in a study of cytomegalovirus exposure and HLA in healthy donors. Using immunoSEQ multiplex PCR, the repertoire was profiled, and TCRdb retains in-frame clones only, with some absent. Here the sample spans about 50,000 clones, 93% being singletons. Sample: PBMCs. The receptors shown here come from a woman younger than 30 in good health and CMV-seropositive.

The chain joins TRBV7-2 to TRBJ1-1; D possibly corresponds to TRBD1 (5 bases). Trimming pared 5 bases from V and 0 bases from J, leaving 10 bases between. Germline V gene lookup returns CDR1 SGHTA and CDR2 FQGNSA. This CDR3 has 14 amino acids. CDR3 nucleotides: TGTGCCAGCAGCAAGACAGCCATGAACACTGAAGCTTTCTTT. As protein: CASSKTAMNTEAFF.

The CDR3 loop is CAISLRLAGGDYNEQFF. CDR3 bases: TGTGCCATCAGTCTAAGACTAGCGGGGGGTGACTACAATGAGCAGTTCTTC. The chain joins TRBV10-3 to TRBJ2-1; 13 positions match TRBD2. V dropped 5 bases and J dropped 3; count of bases not matched to a gene: 7. The CDR3 has 17 amino acids. Germline V CDR1 and CDR2: ENHRY, SYGVKD.

This chain joins TRBV27 and TRBJ2-7, with a weak D call TRBD1 (5 bases). CDR1 MNHEY and CDR2 SMNVEV come from the germline V gene (reference sequence). This CDR3 spans 14 amino acids. The ends were cut back, 2 bases at V and 1 base at J, with 9 bases in the middle. The CDR3 region is CASSLLPGSYEQYF. The CDR3 DNA follows: TGTGCCAGCAGTTTACTACCAGGGTCCTACGAGCAGTACTTC.

This rearrangement joins TRBV27 to TRBJ1-4; D is unresolved. V was shortened by 2 bases and J by 4 bases, with 11 bases between the two germline ends. The CDR3 is made up of 15 amino acids. Germline V gene data show CDR1 as MNHEY and CDR2 as SMNVEV (reference sequence). This CDR3 reads CASSLGPGNNEKLFF. The CDR3 DNA reads TGTGCCAGCAGTTTAGGGCCGGGGAATAATGAAAAACTGTTTTTT.

The CDR3 sequence: CASSLGIGGYEQYF. For the CDR3, the DNA is TGTGCCAGCAGCTTGGGGATAGGCGGCTACGAGCAGTACTTC. This chain uses TRBV5-6 with TRBJ2-7; D not certain. Germline CDR1 is SGHDT and CDR2 is YYEEEE. V was pared by 0 bases and J by 3 bases, with 10 bases between. The CDR3 loop spans 14 amino acids.

This chain uses TRBV7-9 with TRBJ1-2; TRBD1 agrees at 8 bases. Germline CDR1 reads SEHNR; CDR2 reads FQNEAQ (reference sequence). This CDR3 is built from 14 residues. V was pared by 6 bases and J by 8 bases, with 11 bases of the junction left unmatched. CDR3: CASRGGQGAEGYTF. As DNA, the CDR3 is TGTGCCAGCAGAGGAGGGCAGGGGGCTGAGGGCTACACCTTC. Full variable domain (remainder filled in from reference TRBV7-9 and TRBJ1-2): DTGVSQNPRHKITKRGQNVTFRCDPISEHNRLYWYRQTLGQGPEFLTYFQNEAQLEKSRLLSDRFSAERPKGSFSTLEIQRTEQGDSAMYLCASRGGQGAEGYTFGSGTRLTVV.

The chain couples TRBV18 to TRBJ2-3; D might be TRBD2 (5 bases). CDR3 length: 17 residues. The germline V gene has CDR1 KGHSH and CDR2 LQKENI. Between the trimmed V and J ends, which lost 6 bases and 2 bases, there was a span of 21 bases. The DNA for the CDR3 is TGTGCCAGCTCCCCTGACGGGATCGGTAGGCTCACAGATACGCAGTATTTT. Translated, it gives CASSPDGIGRLTDTQYF.

The chain combines TRBV29-1 with TRBJ2-7, with 7 bases that match TRBD1. V gave up 7 bases and J gave up 3 bases; unmatched junction bases: 12. The V gene's germline CDR1 is SQVTM and CDR2 ANQGSEA. CDR3 length equals 14 residues. The CDR3 is CSATDRAPIYEQYF. The CDR3 region has the DNA TGCAGCGCAACAGACAGGGCACCAATCTACGAGCAGTACTTC.

The chain joins TRBV27 to TRBJ2-7; possible D gene TRBD1, 5 bases. Per the germline V gene, CDR1 is MNHEY and CDR2 is SMNVEV (reference sequence). The CDR3 has 13 residues. The V gene lost 3 bases and the J gene lost 3 bases, with 9 bases spanning the gap. CDR3 sequence: CASSLSGYYEQYF. For the CDR3, the DNA is TGTGCCAGCAGTTTGTCAGGGTACTACGAGCAGTACTTC.

The chain uses TRBV7-9 and TRBJ2-1, with D maybe TRBD2 (5 bases). CDR1 is SEHNR, CDR2 FQNEAQ, per germline (reference sequence). CDR3 size: 17 residues. Trimming left V 0 bases short and J 0 bases short, with 12 bases between. CDR3 residues: CASSLAGGSPSYNEQFF. Here the CDR3 DNA reads TGTGCCAGCAGCTTAGCGGGTGGGAGTCCCTCCTACAATGAGCAGTTCTTC.

V usage is TRBV4-1 and J usage is TRBJ2-2; TRBD1 agrees at 11 bases. Unmatched junction bases numbered 7, after V lost 2 bases and J lost 5 bases. Germline assignment: CDR1 MGHRA and CDR2 YSYEKL. The CDR3 length is 17 residues. The CDR3 DNA follows: TGCGCCAGCAGCCAACACCGGGACAGGGGGAAAACCGGGGAGCTGTTTTTT. It codes for CASSQHRDRGKTGELFF.

The rearrangement uses TRBV10-3 and TRBJ2-4; the D is unclear. CDR1 ENHRY and CDR2 SYGVKD come from the germline V gene. This CDR3 comprises 17 residues. V was clipped by 0 bases and J by 0 bases, with 12 bases between them. CDR3 bases: TGTGCCATCAGTGAGTCGAGTAGCTTCTTAGCCAAAAACATTCAGTACTTC. Translated, it gives CAISESSSFLAKNIQYF.

The genes are TRBV7-2 and TRBJ1-1; D is ambiguous. V lost 1 base and J 5 bases, leaving 8 bases between the germline ends. This CDR3 is built from 13 residues. Germline assignment: CDR1 SGHTA and CDR2 FQGNSA. The CDR3 is CASSLGRVTEAFF. In DNA, the CDR3 is TGTGCCAGCAGCTTAGGGCGGGTAACTGAAGCTTTCTTT. The whole variable domain, remainder taken from reference TRBV7-2 and TRBJ1-1, is GAGVSQSPSNKVTEKGKDVELRCDPISGHTALYWYRQSLGQGLEFLIYFQGNSAPDKSGLPSDRFSAERTGGSVSTLTIQRTQQEDSAVYLCASSLGRVTEAFFGQGTRLTVV.